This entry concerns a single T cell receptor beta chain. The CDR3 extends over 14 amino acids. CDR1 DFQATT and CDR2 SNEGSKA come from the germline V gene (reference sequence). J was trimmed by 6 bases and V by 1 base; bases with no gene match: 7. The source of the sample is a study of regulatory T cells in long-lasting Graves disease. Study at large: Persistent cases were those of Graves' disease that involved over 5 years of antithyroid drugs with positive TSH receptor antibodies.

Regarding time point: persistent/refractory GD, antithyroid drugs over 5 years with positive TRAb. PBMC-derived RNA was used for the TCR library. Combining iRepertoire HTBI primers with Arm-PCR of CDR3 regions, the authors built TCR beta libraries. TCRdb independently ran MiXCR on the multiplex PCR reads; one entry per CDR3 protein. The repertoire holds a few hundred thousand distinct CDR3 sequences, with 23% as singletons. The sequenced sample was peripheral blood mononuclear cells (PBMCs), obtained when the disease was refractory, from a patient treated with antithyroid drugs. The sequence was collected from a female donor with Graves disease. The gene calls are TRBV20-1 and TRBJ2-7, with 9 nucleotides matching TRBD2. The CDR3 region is CSARVGGRAAEQYF. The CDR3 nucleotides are TGCAGTGCTAGAGTCGGCGGGAGGGCCGCCGAGCAGTACTTC.